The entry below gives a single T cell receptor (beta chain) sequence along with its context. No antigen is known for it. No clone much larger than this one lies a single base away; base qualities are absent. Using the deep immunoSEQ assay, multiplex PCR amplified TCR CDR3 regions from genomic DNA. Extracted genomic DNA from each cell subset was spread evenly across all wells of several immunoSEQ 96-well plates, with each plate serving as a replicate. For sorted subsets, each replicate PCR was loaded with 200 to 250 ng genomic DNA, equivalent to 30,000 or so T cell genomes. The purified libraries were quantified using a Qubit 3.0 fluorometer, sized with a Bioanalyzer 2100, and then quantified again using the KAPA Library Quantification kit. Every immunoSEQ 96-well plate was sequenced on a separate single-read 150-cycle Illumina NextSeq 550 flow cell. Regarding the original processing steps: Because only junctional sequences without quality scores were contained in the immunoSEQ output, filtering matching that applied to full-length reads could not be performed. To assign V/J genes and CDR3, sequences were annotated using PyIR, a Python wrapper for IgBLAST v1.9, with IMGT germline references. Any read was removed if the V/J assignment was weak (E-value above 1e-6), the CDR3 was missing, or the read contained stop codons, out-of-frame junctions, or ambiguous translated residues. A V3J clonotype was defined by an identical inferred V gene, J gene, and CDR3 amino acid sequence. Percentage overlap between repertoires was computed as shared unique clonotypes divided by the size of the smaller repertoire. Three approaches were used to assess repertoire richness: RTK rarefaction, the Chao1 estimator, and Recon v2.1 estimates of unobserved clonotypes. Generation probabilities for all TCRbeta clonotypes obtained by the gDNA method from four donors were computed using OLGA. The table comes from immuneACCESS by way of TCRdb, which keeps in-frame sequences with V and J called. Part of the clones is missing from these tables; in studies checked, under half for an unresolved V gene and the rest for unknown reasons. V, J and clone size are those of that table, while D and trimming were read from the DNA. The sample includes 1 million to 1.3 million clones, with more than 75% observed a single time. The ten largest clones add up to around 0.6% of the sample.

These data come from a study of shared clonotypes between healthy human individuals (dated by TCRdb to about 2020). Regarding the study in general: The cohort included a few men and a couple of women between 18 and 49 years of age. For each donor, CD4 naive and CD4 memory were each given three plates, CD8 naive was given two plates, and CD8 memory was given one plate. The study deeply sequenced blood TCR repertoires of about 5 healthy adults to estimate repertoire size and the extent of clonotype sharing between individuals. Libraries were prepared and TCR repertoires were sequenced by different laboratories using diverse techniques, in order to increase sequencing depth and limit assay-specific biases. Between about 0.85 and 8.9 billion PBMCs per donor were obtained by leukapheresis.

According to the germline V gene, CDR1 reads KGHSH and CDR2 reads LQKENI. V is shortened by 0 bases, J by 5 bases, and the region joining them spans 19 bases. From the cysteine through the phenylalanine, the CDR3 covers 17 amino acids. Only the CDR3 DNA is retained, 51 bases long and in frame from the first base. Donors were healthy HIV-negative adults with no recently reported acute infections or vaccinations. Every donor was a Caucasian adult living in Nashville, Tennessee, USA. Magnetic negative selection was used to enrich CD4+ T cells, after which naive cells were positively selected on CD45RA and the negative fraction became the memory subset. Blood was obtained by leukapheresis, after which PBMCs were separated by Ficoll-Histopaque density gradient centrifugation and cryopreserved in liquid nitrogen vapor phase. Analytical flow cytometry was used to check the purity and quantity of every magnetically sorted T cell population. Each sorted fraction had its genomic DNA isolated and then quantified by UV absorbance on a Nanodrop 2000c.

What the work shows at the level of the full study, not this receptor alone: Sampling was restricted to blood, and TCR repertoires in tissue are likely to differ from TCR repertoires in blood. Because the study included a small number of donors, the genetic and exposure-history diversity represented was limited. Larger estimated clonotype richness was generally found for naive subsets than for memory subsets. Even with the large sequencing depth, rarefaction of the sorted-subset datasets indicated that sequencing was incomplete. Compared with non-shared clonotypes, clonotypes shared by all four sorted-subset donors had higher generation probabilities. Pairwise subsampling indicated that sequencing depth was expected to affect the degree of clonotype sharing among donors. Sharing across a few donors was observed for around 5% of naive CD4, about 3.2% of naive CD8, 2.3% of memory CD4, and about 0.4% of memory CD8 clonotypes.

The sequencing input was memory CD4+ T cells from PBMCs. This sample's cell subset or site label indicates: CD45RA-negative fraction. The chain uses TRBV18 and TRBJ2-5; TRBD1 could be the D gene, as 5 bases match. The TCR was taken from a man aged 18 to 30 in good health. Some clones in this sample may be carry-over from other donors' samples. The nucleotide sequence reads TGTGCCAGCTCACCACCTAAACGACAGCCGGGTGGGGAGACCCAGTACTTC. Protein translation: CASSPPKRQPGGETQYF. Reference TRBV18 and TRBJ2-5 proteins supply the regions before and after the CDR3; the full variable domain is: NAGVMQNPRHLVRRRGQEARLRCSPMKGHSHVYWYRQLPEEGLKFMVYLQKENIIDESGMPKERFSAEFPKEGPSILRIQQVVRGDSAAYFCASSPPKRQPGGETQYFGPGTRLLVL.